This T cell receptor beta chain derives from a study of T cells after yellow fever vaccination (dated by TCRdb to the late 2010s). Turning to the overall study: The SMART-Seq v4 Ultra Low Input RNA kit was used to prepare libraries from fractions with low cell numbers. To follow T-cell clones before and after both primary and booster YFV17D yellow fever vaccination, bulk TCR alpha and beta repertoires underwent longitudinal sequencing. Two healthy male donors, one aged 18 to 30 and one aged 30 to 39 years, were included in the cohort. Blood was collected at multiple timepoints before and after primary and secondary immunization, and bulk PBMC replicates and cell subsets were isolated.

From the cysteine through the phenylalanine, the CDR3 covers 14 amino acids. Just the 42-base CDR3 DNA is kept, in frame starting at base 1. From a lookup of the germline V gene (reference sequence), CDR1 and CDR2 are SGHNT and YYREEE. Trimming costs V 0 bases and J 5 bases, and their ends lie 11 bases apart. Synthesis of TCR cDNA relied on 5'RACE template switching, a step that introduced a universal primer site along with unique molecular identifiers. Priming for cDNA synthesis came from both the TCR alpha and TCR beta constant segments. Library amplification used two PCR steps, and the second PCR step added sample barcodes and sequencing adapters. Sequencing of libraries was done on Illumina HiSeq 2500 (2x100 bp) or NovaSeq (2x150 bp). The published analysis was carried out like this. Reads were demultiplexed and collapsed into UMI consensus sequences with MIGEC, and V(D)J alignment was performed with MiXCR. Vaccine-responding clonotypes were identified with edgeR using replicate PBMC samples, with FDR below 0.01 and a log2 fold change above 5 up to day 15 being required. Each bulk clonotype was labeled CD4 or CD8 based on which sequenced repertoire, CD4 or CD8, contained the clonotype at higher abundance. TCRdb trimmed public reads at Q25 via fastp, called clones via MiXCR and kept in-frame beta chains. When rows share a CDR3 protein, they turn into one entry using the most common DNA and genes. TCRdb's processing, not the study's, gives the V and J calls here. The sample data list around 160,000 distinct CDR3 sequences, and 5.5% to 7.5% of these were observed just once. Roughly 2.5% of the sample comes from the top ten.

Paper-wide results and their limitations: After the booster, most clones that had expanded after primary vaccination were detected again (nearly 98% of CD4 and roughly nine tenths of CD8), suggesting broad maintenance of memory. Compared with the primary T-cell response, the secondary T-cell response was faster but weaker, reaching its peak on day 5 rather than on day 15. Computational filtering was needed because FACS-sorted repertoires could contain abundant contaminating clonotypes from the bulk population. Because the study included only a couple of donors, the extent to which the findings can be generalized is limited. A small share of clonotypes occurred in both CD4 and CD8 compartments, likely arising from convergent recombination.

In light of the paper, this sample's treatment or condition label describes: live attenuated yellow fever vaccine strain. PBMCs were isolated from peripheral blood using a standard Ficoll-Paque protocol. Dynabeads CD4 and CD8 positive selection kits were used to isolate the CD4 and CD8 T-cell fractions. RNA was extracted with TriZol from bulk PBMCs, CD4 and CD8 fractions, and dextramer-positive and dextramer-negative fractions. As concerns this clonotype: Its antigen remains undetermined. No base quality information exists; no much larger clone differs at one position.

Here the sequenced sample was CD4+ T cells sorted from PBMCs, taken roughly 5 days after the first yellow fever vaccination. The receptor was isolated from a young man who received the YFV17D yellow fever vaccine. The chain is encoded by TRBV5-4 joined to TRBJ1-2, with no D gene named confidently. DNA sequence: TGTGCCAGCAGCTTGGAGGCCCCCGCGTATGGCTACACCTTC. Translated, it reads CASSLEAPAYGYTF.